This T cell receptor (beta chain) was sequenced in a study of blood T cell repertoires in COVID-19. In the study overall: The samples span acute and convalescent COVID-19 from the United States, Italy and Spain.

Only a few counts were recorded for this clone. In the original analysis: Amplification of reference gene primers provided the estimated nucleated cell counts. TCRdb's copy holds only in-frame clones and misses some; the assay was immunoSEQ multiplex PCR. V, J and clone size are those of that table, while D and trimming were read from the DNA. Among over 120,000 clones listed, around 85% were seen once. What was sequenced was peripheral blood. The receptor's source is a woman of 80 years or more with acute or convalescent COVID-19.

CDR3 region: CASRTSAGGLNTEAFF. Here the CDR3 DNA reads TGTGCCAGCCGAACCTCGGCAGGGGGCCTGAACACTGAAGCTTTCTTT. V and J are TRBV27 and TRBJ1-1; 8 bases match TRBD1. Trimming took 8 bases from V and 0 from J; bases not matched to a gene: 11. This CDR3 is built from 16 residues. Germline V CDR1 and CDR2: MNHEY, SMNVEV (reference sequence).